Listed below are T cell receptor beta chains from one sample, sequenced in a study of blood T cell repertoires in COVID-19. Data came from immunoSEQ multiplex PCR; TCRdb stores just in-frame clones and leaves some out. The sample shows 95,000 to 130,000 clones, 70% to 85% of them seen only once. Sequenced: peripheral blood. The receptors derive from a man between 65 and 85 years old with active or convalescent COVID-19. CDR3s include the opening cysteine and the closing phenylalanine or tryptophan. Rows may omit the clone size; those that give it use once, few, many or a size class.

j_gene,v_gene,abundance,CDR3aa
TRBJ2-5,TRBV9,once,CASSVSGIGETQYF
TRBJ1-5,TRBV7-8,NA,CASSLGQGNQPQHF
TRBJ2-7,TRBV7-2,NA,CASSTGLAGSGEQYF
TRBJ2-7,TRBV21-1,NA,CASRLEPYEQYF
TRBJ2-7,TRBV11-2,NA,CASSLVPEFYEQYF
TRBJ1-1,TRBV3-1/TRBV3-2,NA,CASSQDGWEGGKVKRGTEAFF
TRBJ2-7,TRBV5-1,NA,CASSLSGRDNEQYF
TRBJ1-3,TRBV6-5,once,CASGQFSGNTIYF
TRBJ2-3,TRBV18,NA,CASSPPKGQGKDTQYF
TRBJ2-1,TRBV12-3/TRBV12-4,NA,CASSKNLVNEQFF
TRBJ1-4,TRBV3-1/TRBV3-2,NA,CASSRAGSEKLFF
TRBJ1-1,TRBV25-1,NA,CASDRGGTEAFF
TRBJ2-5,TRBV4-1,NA,CASRPTSAEETQYF
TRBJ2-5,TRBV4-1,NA,CASTSTGTWDETQYF
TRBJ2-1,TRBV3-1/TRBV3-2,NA,CASSQVGGANEQFF
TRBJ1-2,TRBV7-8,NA,CASTDRETNYGYTF
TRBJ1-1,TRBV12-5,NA,CASGTSRGGDTEAFF
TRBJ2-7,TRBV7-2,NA,CASSLALAGDSYEQYF
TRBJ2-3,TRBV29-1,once,CSVLPGLRTDTQYF
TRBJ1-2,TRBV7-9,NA,CASSLAGGINYGYTF
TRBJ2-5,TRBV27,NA,CASSPSTVVETQYF
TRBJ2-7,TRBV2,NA,CASSDGRVPYEQYF
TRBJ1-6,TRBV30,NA,CASRRGGSPLHF
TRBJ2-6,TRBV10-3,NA,CAISPGQGSSGANVLTF
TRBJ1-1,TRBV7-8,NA,CASTFTTRTGFGSNTEAFF